A single sample gave rise to the 5 T cell receptor beta chains below, sequenced in a study of technical replicates of blood from a few donors. TCRdb's table, derived via immunoSEQ multiplex PCR, lists solely in-frame clones and lacks some. The sample includes 90,000 to 100,000 clones, almost 97% of them seen just once. Sequencing used T cells isolated from PBMCs. The receptors derive from a human donor in good health.

The V and J genes are TRBV28 and TRBJ2-7; 7 bases line up with TRBD2. CDR1 MDHEN and CDR2 SYDVKM come from the germline V gene. V was clipped by 2 bases and J by 3 bases; unmatched bases: 7. The CDR3 loop spans 15 amino acids. The CDR3 DNA follows: TGTGCCAGCAGTTTAAGCGGGACTTTCCTCTACGAGCAGTACTTC. Amino acids: CASSLSGTFLYEQYF.

The CDR3 DNA is TGTGCCAGCAGCTTGGTACTAGCGGGGATGAACACCGGGGAGCTGTTTTTT. Its protein product is CASSLVLAGMNTGELFF. V and J are TRBV11-2 and TRBJ2-2, with 10 bases lining up with TRBD2. CDR1 and CDR2 (germline): SGHAT, FQNNGV. V trimming: 3 bases; J trimming: 1 base; junction bases outside the gene matches: 5. CDR3 size: 17 residues. The full variable domain, its missing parts supplied by reference TRBV11-2 and TRBJ2-2, is EAGVAQSPRYKIIEKRQSVAFWCNPISGHATLYWYQQILGQGPKLLIQFQNNGVVDDSQLPKDRFSAERLKGVDSTLKIQPAKLEDSAVYLCASSLVLAGMNTGELFFGEGSRLTVL.

The chain carries TRBV28 and TRBJ1-2; tentative D call: TRBD1 (5 bases). The CDR3 runs to 13 residues. Germline CDR1 is MDHEN and CDR2 is SYDVKM. V lost 3 bases to trimming and J lost 5 bases, with 10 bases between them. The CDR3 reads CASSFREVYGYTF. Here the CDR3 DNA reads TGTGCCAGCAGTTTCAGGGAAGTGTATGGCTACACCTTC.

V and J are TRBV11-3 and TRBJ1-2; D ambiguous. The germline V gene encodes CDR1 SGHNT and CDR2 YENEEA. This CDR3 contains 13 residues. V was trimmed by 3 bases and J by 3 bases, leaving 8 bases between them. The CDR3 protein is CASSLRADYGYTF. The CDR3 nucleotides are TGTGCCAGCAGCTTGAGGGCCGACTATGGCTACACCTTC.

This chain links TRBV4-2 with TRBJ1-5, with 8 bases identical to TRBD1. The CDR3 sequence is 16 residues long. CDR1 and CDR2 from the germline V gene are LGHNA and YNFKEQ. J was trimmed by 4 bases and V by 4 bases; bases with no gene match: 9. The CDR3 loop is CASSRIKRDRNQPQHF. The CDR3 nucleotides are TGTGCCAGCAGCCGGATTAAGAGGGACAGGAATCAGCCCCAGCATTTT.